Each of the 6 T cell receptor beta chains below was sequenced from the same sample in a study of blood T cell repertoires in COVID-19. The protocol was immunoSEQ multiplex PCR, while the TCRdb copy is restricted to in-frame clones and leaves out a portion. The top ten clones hold approximately 4.7% of a sample with a few hundred thousand clones, about four fifths of them seen once. The sample comprised PBMCs or T cells enriched from blood (not recorded which). These receptors were taken from a woman in her fifties or sixties who had recovered from COVID-19.

This chain links TRBV11-2 with TRBJ1-3, with a weak D call TRBD1 (5 bases). V lost 4 bases and J 0 bases, leaving 13 bases between the germline ends. CDR3 length: 16 residues. Germline CDR1 and CDR2: SGHAT and FQNNGV. Written as DNA, the CDR3 is TGTGCCAGCAGCTCAGGGCCCTTCCTCTCTGGAAACACCATATATTTT. Protein product: CASSSGPFLSGNTIYF. The whole variable domain, remainder taken from reference TRBV11-2 and TRBJ1-3, is EAGVAQSPRYKIIEKRQSVAFWCNPISGHATLYWYQQILGQGPKLLIQFQNNGVVDDSQLPKDRFSAERLKGVDSTLKIQPAKLEDSAVYLCASSSGPFLSGNTIYFGEGSWLTVV.

The chain is built from TRBV7-9 and TRBJ1-1; no firm D call. The CDR3 is 13 amino acids. V was trimmed by 5 bases and J by 5 bases, leaving 12 bases between them. CDR1 is SEHNR and CDR2 is FQNEAQ in the germline V gene (reference sequence). The DNA of the CDR3 is TGTGCCAGCAGCGTTCAGGTTAGGACTGAAGCTTTCTTT. This sequence encodes CASSVQVRTEAFF.

The genes are TRBV10-3 and TRBJ2-7; tentatively, D is TRBD2 (6 bases). Germline V CDR1 and CDR2: ENHRY, SYGVKD. The CDR3 covers 15 residues. V was pared by 8 bases and J by 0 bases, with 17 bases between. The CDR3 reads CAIRGGNTYSYEQYF. CDR3 in DNA: TGTGCCATCCGGGGCGGGAACACCTACTCCTACGAGCAGTACTTC.

J is TRBJ1-1 and V is TRBV15; D uncertain. With 9 bases removed from V and 1 base from J, the gap between germline ends came to 12 bases. This CDR3 is 13 amino acids long. The germline V gene encodes CDR1 LNHNV and CDR2 YYDKDF (reference sequence). The CDR3 nucleotides read TGTGCCACACAACGGGAACCGAACACTGAAGCTTTCTTT. Translated, it gives CATQREPNTEAFF.

V is TRBV7-2 and J is TRBJ1-1; 7 nucleotides line up with TRBD1. The CDR3 contains 15 residues. Looked up from germline, CDR1 is SGHTA and CDR2 is FQGNSA. Trimming at V came to 3 bases and at J to 8 bases, leaving 12 bases not matched to a gene. CDR3 nucleotide sequence: TGTGCCAGCAGCTTTGACAGGGCCGGATCCCGCGAAGCTTTCTTT. Its translation: CASSFDRAGSREAFF. Full variable domain (missing parts from reference TRBV7-2 and TRBJ1-1): GAGVSQSPSNKVTEKGKDVELRCDPISGHTALYWYRQSLGQGLEFLIYFQGNSAPDKSGLPSDRFSAERTGGSVSTLTIQRTQQEDSAVYLCASSFDRAGSREAFFGQGTRLTVV.

This clone was detected only once. This chain links TRBV5-4 with TRBJ1-2; 7 bases agree with TRBD1. Germline V gene lookup returns CDR1 SGHNT and CDR2 YYREEE (reference sequence). CDR3 size: 13 residues. V shed 2 bases, J shed 6 bases, and the junction held 4 bases outside the gene matches. The CDR3 DNA reads as TGTGCCAGCAGCTTACAGGGGAACGATGGCTACACCTTC. The encoded protein is CASSLQGNDGYTF.